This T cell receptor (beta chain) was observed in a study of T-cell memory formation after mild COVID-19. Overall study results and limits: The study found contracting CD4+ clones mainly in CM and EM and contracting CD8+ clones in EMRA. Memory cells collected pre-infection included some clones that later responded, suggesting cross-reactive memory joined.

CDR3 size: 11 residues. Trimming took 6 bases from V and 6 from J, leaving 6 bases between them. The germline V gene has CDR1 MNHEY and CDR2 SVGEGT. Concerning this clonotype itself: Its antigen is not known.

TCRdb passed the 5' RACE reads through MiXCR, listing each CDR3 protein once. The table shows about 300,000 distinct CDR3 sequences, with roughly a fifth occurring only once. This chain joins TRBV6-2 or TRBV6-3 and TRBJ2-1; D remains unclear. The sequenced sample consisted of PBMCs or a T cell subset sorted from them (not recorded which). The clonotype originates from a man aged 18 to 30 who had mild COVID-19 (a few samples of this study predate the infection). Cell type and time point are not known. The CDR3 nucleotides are TGTGCCAGCAGCCATGCCAATGAGCAGTTCTTC. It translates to CASSHANEQFF.